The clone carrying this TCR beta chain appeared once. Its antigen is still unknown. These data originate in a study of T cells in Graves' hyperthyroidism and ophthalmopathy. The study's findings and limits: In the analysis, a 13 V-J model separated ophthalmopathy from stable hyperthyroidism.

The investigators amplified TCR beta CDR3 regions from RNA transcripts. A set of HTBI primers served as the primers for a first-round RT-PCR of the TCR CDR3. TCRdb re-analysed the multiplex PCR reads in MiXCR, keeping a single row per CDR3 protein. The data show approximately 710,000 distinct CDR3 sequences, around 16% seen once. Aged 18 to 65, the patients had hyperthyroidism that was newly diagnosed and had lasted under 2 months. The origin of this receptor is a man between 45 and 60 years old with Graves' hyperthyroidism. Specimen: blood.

In DNA, the CDR3 is TGTGCCAGCAGCCCCGCCTGGGGGAGATCTGGAAACACCATATATTTT. This translates into CASSPAWGRSGNTIYF. The rearrangement links TRBV3-1 to TRBJ1-3, with a tentative D call TRBD1 (5 bases). The CDR3 is 16 amino acids. Trimming pared 4 bases from V and 1 base from J, leaving 14 bases between. Germline assignment: CDR1 LGHDT and CDR2 YNNKEL (reference sequence).